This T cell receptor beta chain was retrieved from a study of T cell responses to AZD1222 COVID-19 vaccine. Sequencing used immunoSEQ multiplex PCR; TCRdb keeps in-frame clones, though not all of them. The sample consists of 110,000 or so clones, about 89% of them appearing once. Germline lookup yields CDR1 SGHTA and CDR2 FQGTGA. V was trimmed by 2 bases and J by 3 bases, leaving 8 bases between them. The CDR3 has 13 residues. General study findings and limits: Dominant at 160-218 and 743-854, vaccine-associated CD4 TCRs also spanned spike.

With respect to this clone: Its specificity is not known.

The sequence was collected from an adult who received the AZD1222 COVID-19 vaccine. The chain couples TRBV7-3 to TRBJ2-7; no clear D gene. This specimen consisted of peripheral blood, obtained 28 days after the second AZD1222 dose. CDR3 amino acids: CASSLEVGYEQYF. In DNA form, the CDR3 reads TGTGCCAGCAGCTTAGAGGTCGGCTACGAGCAGTACTTC.